Following are 9 T cell receptor beta chains from one sample sequenced in a study of tumor-infiltrating lymphocytes in primary liver carcinoma. Unsorted whole blood supplied the RNA, and germline DNA was extracted too. Total RNA amounting to roughly 0.5 ug was the source from which TCR beta cDNA was made with a constant-region primer. Slightly modified ARM-PCR served as the procedure for the TCR beta libraries. These libraries came from three rounds of nested multiplex PCR. Investigators reported that the first two PCR rounds, at 9 to 11 cycles each, used TRBV1-TRBV30 forward primers with a C-beta reverse primer. TCRdb reprocessed the multiplex PCR reads with MiXCR, giving one entry per CDR3 protein. The data show some 200,000 distinct CDR3 sequences, around 60% seen once. Sequencing was done on a sample of peripheral blood. These TCRs come from a woman aged 55-75 years with primary liver carcinoma and hepatitis B virus infection.

A note on this clonotype: A much bigger clone sits one base away, suggesting this may be a read error. This chain joins TRBV6-6 and TRBJ1-1; 7 nucleotides agree with TRBD1. Germline CDR1 and CDR2: MNHNY and SVGAGI (reference sequence). This CDR3 region has 15 residues. The CDR3 loop reads CASSYGAGGDTGAFF. For the CDR3, the DNA is TGTGCCAGCAGTTACGGGGCAGGGGGGGACACTGGAGCTTTCTTT.

Only one count was recorded for this clonotype. The genes are TRBV12-3 or TRBV12-4 and TRBJ1-6; 7 bases are shared with TRBD1. This CDR3 spans 15 amino acids. After removal of 9 bases from V and 10 bases from J, the junction contained 15 bases not matched to a gene. CDR3 region: CARSPTGCLGSPLHF. Written as DNA, the CDR3 is TGTGCCAGAAGTCCGACAGGGTGCTTGGGATCACCCCTCCACTTT.

Note on this clonotype: This clone may be a read error of a much larger clone one base away. This rearrangement joins TRBV12-3 or TRBV12-4 to TRBJ2-1, with TRBD2 identical over 7 bases. The CDR3 is 15 residues long. J lost 4 bases, V lost 6 bases, and 9 bases had no gene match. CDR3 sequence: CASSKTSSIYNEQFF. The DNA for the CDR3 is TGTGCCAGCAGCAAGACTAGCTCTATTTACAATGAGCAGTTCTTC.

The table lists this clonotype with a count of one. The chain uses TRBV5-1 and TRBJ1-4; no clear D gene. V lost 4 bases, J lost 8 bases, and 12 bases lay in between. Germline loops: CDR1 SGHRS, CDR2 YFSETQ. CDR3 size: 13 residues. The CDR3 reads CASSQRRAEKLFF. In nucleotides, the CDR3 is TGCGCCAGCAGCCAGCGGAGGGCCGAAAAACTGTTTTTT. Supplemented by reference TRBV5-1 and TRBJ1-4, the full variable domain reads KAGVTQTPRYLIKTRGQQVTLSCSPISGHRSVSWYQQTPGQGLQFLFEYFSETQRNKGNFPGRFSGRQFSNSRSEMNVSTLELGDSALYLCASSQRRAEKLFFGSGTQLSVL.

To note about this clonotype: The junction and the germline gene differ at one end; a read error may be behind it. The DNA for the CDR3 is TGTGCCAGCAGCTTAGAAAAAGGGCCCGGGCCCTACGAGCGGTATTTC. It codes for CASSLEKGPGPYERYF. The chain links TRBV11-3 to TRBJ2-7; tentatively, D is TRBD2 (5 bases). Germline CDR1 SGHNT, CDR2 YENEEA. The CDR3 contains 16 residues.

The chain uses TRBV20-1 and TRBJ2-1, with 12 bases identical to TRBD2. The CDR3 contains 14 residues. Germline V lookup: CDR1 DFQATT, CDR2 SNEGSKA (reference sequence). Trimming cost V 6 bases and J 9 bases; bases outside gene matches: 9. The CDR3 DNA follows: TGCAGTGCCACTTCTAGCGGGAGGGCCTTTGAGCAGTTCTTC. Its protein product is CSATSSGRAFEQFF.

This clonotype is a singleton in its sample. Here the CDR3 omits its conserved ending phenylalanine or tryptophan, so a read error is the likely source. The rearrangement joins TRBV11-1 to TRBJ1-2; weak D call: TRBD1 (6 bases). The CDR3 contains 15 residues. Germline CDR1 SGHAT, CDR2 FQDESV (reference sequence). The CDR3 sequence: CASSPGQGNNHGYTV. CDR3 in DNA: TGTGCCAGCAGCCCGGGACAAGGAAATAACCATGGCTACACCGTC.

This clonotype was seen repeatedly, ten times or more. The genes are TRBV29-1 and TRBJ2-3; 9 bases agree with TRBD2. V dropped 3 bases and J dropped 2; count of bases not matched to a gene: 6. Per the germline V gene, CDR1 is SQVTM and CDR2 is ANQGSEA. CDR3 size: 15 residues. The CDR3 is CSVEGGRALTDTQYF. The DNA for the CDR3 is TGCAGCGTTGAGGGCGGGAGGGCCCTCACAGATACGCAGTATTTT.

This chain uses TRBV19 with TRBJ2-7; D perhaps matches TRBD2 (6 bases). Germline V gives CDR1 LNHDA, CDR2 SQIVND (reference sequence). Trimming pared 3 bases from V and 0 bases from J, leaving 12 bases between. CDR3 length: 15 amino acids. This CDR3 is CASSIGRFDSYEQYF. The CDR3 DNA reads TGTGCCAGTAGTATTGGGAGGTTCGACTCCTACGAGCAGTACTTC. The full variable domain, with the rest looked up from reference TRBV19 and TRBJ2-7, is DGGITQSPKYLFRKEGQNVTLSCEQNLNHDAMYWYRQDPGQGLRLIYYSQIVNDFQKGDIAEGYSVSREKKESFPLTVTSAQKNPTAFYLCASSIGRFDSYEQYFGPGTRLTVT.